These T cell receptor beta chains were read from a single sample in a study of CD8 T cells in ankylosing spondylitis. One entry per CDR3 protein results from TCRdb running MiXCR on the 5' RACE reads. Among 150,000 or so distinct CDR3 sequences listed, about a third were seen once. The specimen was synovial fluid, either unsorted or a sorted T cell fraction (not recorded which). Every receptor here comes from a male donor with ankylosing spondylitis. Each CDR3 is given without its conserved first and last residue.

v_call	cdr3_aa
TRBV27	ASSFGWPGEKLF
TRBV3-1	ASSPAQGGLSGANVLT
TRBV10-3	AITTNMNTEAF
TRBV28	ASSPQREHLFNQPQH
TRBV2	ASSEDLSGTNTQY
TRBV4-3	ASSQLRSSYNEQF
TRBV30	AWSVGETRAF
TRBV2	ASSEQLAGELF
TRBV5-1	ASSLGRGEAF
TRBV12-3/TRBV12-4	ASSLAGPNTEAF
TRBV27	ASRWGPDQPQH
TRBV20-1	SAQIRANEKLF
TRBV12-3/TRBV12-4	ASSHPTENFEAF
TRBV7-9	ASSPLGGVSDTQY
TRBV21-1	ATLPRFSGNYGYT
TRBV7-2	ASSLLAGGPSYEQY
TRBV7-3	ASSLGLETDTQY
TRBV11-2	ASRAGNTEAF
TRBV7-2	ASSFTPNRYEQF
TRBV7-3	ASSPRQGAHNEQF
TRBV3-1	ASSQDSRPGPDTDTQY
TRBV18	ASSPPSDRGRAEAF
TRBV28	ASSLGGVSVLT
TRBV7-2	ASHNGGRSTDTQY
TRBV12-3/TRBV12-4	ASTPQSRDEQY
TRBV29-1	SVRTGYATDTQY
TRBV7-2	ASSPLWVLEREQY
TRBV5-1	ASSFGGSRADTQY
TRBV28	ASTLGLSGNEQF
TRBV7-2	ASSLGEAYEQY
TRBV7-2	ASSFQGGVTNEKLF
TRBV7-9	ASSFPTSGGADETQY
TRBV5-1	ASWRPGTSRDTQY
TRBV20-1	SAPEVGSGAYEQY
TRBV6-5	ASSYSLGVPEAF
TRBV12-3/TRBV12-4	ASSLAQGLGYTEAF
TRBV7-2	ASSFTPGLAAYNEQF
TRBV7-3	ASSFGLEDTQY
TRBV10-3	AISEGTGMADTQY
TRBV6-1	ASHTAGGGTQY
TRBV29-1	SVVGGFVTDTQY
TRBV2	ASSGTSGRGLGQPQH